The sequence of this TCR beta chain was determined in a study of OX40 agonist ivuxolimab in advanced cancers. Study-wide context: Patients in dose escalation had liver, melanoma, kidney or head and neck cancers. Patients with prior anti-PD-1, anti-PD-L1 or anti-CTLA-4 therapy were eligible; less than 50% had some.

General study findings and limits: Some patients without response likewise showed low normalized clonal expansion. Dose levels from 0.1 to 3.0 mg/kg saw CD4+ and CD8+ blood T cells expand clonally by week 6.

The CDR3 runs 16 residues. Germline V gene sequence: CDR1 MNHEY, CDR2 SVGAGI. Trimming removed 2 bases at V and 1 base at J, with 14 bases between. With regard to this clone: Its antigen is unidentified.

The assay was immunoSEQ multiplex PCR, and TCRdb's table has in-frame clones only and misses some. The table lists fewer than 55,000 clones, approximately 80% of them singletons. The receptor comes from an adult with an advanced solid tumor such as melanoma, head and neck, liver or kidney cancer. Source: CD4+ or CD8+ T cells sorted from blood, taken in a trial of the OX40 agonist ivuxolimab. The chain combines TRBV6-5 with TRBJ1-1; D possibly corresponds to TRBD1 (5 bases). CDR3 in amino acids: CASSYLAGRANTEAFF. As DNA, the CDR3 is TGTGCCAGCAGTTACCTGGCAGGGCGGGCGAACACTGAAGCTTTCTTT.